This TCR beta chain was retrieved from a study of follicular helper T cells after annual influenza vaccination. Whole-study results and caveats: Plasmablast frequency change correlated with clonality change in ICOS+CD38+ cTfh. Day 7 ICOS+CD38+ clones were most often found later in ICOS-CD38- cTfh cells. Successive annual vaccinations recalled a recurrent oligoclonal ICOS+CD38+ cTfh response with influenza-specific clonotypes.

V lost 3 bases and J lost 4, with 13 bases in between. There are 14 residues in the CDR3. The germline V gene has CDR1 SGHTA and CDR2 FQGNSA. This table comes from immunoSEQ multiplex PCR, and its TCRdb copy is limited to in-frame clones, with some not included. The repertoire holds 6,000 or so clones, with 75% to 90% as singletons. This clone was recorded a few times. Antigen: not known. The time point denotes: 2015-2016 season, 7 days after influenza vaccination. This rearrangement joins TRBV7-2 to TRBJ2-7; perhaps D is TRBD1 or TRBD2 (5 bases each). The sample in question was CXCR5- memory CD4+ T cells sorted from blood, obtained 7 days after influenza vaccination. The sequence was collected from an adult who received the influenza vaccine. Here the CDR3 DNA reads TGTGCCAGCAGCTTTGGGGGTTGGGGGTACGAGCAGTACTTC. Protein: CASSFGGWGYEQYF.